This T cell receptor beta chain was sequenced for a study of T cells after somatic rescue of genetic block. Clones were sequenced by immunoSEQ multiplex PCR, and TCRdb holds only the in-frame ones, with some missing. The data show approximately 7,600 clones, roughly four fifths seen once. There are 14 residues in the CDR3. V was pared by 5 bases and J by 7 bases, with 9 bases of the junction left unmatched. In germline, CDR1 is MDHEN, CDR2 SYDVKM. The sample taken for sequencing was peripheral blood mononuclear cells (PBMCs). This clonotype was obtained from a boy under 18. This chain links TRBV28 with TRBJ2-5, with TRBD1 identical over 8 bases. In DNA form, the CDR3 reads TGTGCCAGCAGTATAACCGGGACAGGTCGGACCCAGTACTTC. This codes for CASSITGTGRTQYF.